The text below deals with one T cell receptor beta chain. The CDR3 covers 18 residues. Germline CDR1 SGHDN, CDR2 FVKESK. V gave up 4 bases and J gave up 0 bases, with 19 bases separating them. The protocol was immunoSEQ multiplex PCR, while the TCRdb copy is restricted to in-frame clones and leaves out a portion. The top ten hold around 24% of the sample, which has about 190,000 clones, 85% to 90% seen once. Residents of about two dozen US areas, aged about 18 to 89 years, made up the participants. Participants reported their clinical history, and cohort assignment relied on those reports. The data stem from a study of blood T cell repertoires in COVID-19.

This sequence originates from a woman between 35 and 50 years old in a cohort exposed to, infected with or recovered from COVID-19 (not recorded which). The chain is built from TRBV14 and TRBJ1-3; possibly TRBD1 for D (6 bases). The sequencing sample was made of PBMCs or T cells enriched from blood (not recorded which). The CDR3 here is CASSPTFGTTYSGNTIYF. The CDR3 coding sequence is TGTGCCAGCAGCCCCACCTTTGGGACAACTTACTCTGGAAACACCATATATTTT.